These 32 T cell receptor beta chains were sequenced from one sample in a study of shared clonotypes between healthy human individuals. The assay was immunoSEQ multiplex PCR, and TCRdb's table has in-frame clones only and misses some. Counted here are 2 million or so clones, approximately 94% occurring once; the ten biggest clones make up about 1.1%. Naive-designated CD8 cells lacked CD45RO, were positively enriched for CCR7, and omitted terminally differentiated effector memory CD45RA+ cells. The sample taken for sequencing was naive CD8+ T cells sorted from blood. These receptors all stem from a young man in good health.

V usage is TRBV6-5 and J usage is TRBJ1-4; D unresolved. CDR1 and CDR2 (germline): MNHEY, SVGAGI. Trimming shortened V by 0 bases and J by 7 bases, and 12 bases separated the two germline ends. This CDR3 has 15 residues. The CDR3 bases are TGTGCCAGCAGTTACTCCGGAGGGAATGGTGAAAAACTGTTTTTT. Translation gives CASSYSGGNGEKLFF.

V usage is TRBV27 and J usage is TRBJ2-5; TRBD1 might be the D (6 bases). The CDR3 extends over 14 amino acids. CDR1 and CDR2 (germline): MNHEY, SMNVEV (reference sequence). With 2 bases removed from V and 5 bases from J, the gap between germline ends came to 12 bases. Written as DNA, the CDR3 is TGTGCCAGCAGTTTAGTACAGGGACGCGAGACCCAGTACTTC. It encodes CASSLVQGRETQYF.

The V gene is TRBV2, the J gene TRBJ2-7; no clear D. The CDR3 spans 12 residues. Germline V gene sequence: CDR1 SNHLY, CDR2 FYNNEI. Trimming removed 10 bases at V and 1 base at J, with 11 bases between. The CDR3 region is CANRDKSYEQYF. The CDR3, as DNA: TGTGCCAACAGAGACAAGTCCTACGAGCAGTACTTC.

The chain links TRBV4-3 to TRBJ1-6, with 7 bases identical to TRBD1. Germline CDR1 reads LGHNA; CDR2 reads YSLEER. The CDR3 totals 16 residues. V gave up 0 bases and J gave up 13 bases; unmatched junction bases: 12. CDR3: CASSQDRGGGGGPLHF. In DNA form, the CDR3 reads TGCGCCAGCAGCCAAGATAGGGGAGGGGGCGGCGGGCCCCTCCACTTT.

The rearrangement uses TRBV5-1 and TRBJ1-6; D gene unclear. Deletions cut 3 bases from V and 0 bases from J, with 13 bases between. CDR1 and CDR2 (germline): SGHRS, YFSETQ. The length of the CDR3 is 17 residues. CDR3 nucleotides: TGCGCCAGCAGCTCCGGGCCCTTGAGCTCCTATAATTCACCCCTCCACTTT. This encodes CASSSGPLSSYNSPLHF.

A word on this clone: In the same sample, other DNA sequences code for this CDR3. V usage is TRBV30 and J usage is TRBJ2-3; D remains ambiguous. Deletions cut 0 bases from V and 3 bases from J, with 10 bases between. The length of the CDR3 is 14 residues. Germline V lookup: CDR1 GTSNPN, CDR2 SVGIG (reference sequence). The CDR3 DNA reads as TGTGCCTGGAGTGTAATGGGTTTAACAGATACGCAGTATTTT. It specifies CAWSVMGLTDTQYF. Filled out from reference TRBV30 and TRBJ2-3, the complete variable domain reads SQTIHQWPATLVQPVGSPLSLECTVEGTSNPNLYWYRQAAGRGLQLLFYSVGIGQISSEVPQNLSASRPQDRQFILSSKKLLLSDSGFYLCAWSVMGLTDTQYFGPGTRLTVL.

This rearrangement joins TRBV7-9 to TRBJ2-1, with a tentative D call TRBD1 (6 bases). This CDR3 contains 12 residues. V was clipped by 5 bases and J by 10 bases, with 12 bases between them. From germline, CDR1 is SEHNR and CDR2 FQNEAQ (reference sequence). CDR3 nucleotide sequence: TGTGCCAGCAGCACCTACAGGGTCGAGCAGTTCTTC. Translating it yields CASSTYRVEQFF.

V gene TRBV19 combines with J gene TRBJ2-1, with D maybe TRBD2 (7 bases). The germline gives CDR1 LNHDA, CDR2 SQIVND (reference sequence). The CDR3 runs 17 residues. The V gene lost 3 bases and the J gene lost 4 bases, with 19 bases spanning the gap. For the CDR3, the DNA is TGTGCCAGTAGTATTAGGACAGTTACTAGCGTTTACAATGAGCAGTTCTTC. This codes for CASSIRTVTSVYNEQFF.

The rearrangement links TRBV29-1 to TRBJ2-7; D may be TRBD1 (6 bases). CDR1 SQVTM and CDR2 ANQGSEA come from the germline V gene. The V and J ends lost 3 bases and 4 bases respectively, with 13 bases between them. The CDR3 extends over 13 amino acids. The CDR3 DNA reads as TGCAGCGTTGATGGCAGGGGCGAGTACGAGCAGTACTTC. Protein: CSVDGRGEYEQYF.

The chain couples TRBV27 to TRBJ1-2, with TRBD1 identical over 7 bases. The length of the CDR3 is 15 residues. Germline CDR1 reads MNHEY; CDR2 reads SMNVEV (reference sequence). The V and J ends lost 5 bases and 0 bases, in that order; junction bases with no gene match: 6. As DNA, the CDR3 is TGTGCCAGCAGTGAAGGGACAGCCCCTAACTATGGCTACACCTTC. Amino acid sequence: CASSEGTAPNYGYTF.

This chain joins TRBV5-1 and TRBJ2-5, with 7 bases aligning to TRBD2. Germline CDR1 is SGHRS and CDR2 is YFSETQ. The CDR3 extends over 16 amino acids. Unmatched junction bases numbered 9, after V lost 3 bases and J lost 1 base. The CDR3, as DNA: TGCGCCAGCAGCTCCCCTCGAGCGGGGCTCCAAGAGACCCAGTACTTC. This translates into CASSSPRAGLQETQYF.

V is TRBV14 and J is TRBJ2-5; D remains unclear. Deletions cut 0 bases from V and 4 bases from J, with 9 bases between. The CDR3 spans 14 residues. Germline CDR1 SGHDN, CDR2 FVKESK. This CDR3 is CASSQDFLGETQYF. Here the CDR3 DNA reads TGTGCCAGCAGCCAAGATTTCTTGGGAGAGACCCAGTACTTC.

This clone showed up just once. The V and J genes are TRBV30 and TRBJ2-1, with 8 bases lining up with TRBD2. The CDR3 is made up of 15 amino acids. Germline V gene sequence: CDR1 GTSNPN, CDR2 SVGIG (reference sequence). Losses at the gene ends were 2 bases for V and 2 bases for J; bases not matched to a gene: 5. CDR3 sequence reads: CAWSHGRAAYNEQFF. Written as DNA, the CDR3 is TGTGCCTGGAGTCACGGGAGGGCCGCCTACAATGAGCAGTTCTTC.

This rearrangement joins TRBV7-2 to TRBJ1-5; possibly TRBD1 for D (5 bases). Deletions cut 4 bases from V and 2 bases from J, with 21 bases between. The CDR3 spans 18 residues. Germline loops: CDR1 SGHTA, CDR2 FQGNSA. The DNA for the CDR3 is TGTGCCAGCAGCTCCCTCCTCGGGGGGGGAATGGGCAATCAGCCCCAGCATTTT. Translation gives CASSSLLGGGMGNQPQHF.

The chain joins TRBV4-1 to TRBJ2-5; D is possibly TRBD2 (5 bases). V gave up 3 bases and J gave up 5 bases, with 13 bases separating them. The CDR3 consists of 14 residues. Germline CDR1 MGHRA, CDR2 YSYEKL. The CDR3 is CASSQGSLSETQYF. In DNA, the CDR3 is TGCGCCAGCAGCCAGGGGAGTTTGTCCGAGACCCAGTACTTC.

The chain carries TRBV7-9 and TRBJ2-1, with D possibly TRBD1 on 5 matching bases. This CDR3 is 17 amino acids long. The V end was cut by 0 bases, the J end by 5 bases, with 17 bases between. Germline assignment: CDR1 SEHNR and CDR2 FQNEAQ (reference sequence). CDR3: CASSLAFGHHSDNEQFF. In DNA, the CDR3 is TGTGCCAGCAGCTTAGCGTTTGGACATCACAGTGACAATGAGCAGTTCTTC.

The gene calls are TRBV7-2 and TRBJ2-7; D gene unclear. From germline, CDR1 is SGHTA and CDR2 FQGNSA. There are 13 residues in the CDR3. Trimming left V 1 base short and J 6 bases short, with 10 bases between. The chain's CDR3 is CASSLGLTLEQYF. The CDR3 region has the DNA TGTGCCAGCAGCTTAGGACTCACGCTCGAGCAGTACTTC.

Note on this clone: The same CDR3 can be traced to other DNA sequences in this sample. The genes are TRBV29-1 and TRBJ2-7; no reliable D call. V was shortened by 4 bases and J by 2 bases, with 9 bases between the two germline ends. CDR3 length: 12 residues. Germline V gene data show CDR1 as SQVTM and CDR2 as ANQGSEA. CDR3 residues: CSVAGTTYEQYF. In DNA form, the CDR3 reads TGCAGCGTTGCAGGCACGACCTACGAGCAGTACTTC.

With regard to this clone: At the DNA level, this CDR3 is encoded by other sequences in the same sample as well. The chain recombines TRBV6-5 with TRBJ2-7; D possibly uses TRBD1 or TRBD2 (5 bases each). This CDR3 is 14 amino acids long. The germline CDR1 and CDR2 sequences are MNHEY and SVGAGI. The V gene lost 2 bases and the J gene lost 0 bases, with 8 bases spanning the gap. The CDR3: CASSYGGGSYEQYF. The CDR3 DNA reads TGTGCCAGCAGTTACGGTGGGGGCTCCTACGAGCAGTACTTC.

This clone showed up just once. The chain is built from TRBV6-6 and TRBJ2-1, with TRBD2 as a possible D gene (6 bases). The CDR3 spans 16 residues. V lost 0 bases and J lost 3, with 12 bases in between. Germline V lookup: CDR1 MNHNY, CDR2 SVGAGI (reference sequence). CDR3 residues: CASSYSNGGIYNEQFF. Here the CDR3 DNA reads TGTGCCAGCAGTTACTCGAACGGGGGAATCTACAATGAGCAGTTCTTC.

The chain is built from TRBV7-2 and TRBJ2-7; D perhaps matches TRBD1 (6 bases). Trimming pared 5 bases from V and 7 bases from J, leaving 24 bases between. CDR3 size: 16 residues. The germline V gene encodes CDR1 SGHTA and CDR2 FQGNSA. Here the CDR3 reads CASSQPRDTYSLEQYF. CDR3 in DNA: TGTGCCAGCAGCCAGCCCCGGGACACCTACAGTTTAGAGCAGTACTTC.

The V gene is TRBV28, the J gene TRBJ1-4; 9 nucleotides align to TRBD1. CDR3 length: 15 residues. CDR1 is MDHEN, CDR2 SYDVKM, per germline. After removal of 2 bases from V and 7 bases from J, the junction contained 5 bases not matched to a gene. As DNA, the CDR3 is TGTGCCAGCAGTTTACCGGACAGGGGTGGTGAAAAACTGTTTTTT. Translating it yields CASSLPDRGGEKLFF.

The DNA for the CDR3 is TGTGCCAGCTCACCACCGAGAGGGGAAAACACCGGGGAGCTGTTTTTT. It specifies CASSPPRGENTGELFF. V gene TRBV18 combines with J gene TRBJ2-2; D is perhaps TRBD1 or TRBD2 (5 bases each). The CDR3 has 16 amino acids. The germline V gene encodes CDR1 KGHSH and CDR2 LQKENI. With 0 bases removed from V and 2 bases from J, the gap between germline ends came to 10 bases.

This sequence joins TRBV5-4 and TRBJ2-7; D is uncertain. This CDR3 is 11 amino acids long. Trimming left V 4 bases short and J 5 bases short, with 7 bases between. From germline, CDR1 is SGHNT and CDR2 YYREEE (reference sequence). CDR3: CASSVDNEQYF. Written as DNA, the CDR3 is TGTGCCAGCAGCGTCGATAACGAGCAGTACTTC.

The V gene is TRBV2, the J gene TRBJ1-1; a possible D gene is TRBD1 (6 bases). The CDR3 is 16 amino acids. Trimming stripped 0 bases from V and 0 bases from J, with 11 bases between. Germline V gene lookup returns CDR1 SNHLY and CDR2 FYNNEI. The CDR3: CASSEARQGMNTEAFF. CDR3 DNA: TGTGCCAGCAGTGAAGCCCGTCAGGGGATGAACACTGAAGCTTTCTTT.

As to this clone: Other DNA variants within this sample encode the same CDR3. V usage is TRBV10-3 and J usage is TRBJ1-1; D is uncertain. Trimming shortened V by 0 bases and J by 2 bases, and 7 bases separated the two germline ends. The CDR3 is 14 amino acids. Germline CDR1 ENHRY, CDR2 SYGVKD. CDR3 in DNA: TGTGCCATCAGTGAGTCCGAGGGCAACACTGAAGCTTTCTTT. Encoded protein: CAISESEGNTEAFF.

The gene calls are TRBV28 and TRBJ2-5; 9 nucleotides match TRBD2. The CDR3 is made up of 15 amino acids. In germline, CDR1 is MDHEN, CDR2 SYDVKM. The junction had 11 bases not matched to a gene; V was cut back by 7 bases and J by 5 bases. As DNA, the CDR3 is TGTGCCAGCACCCTAGTCGGCGGGAGGGCGGAGACCCAGTACTTC. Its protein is CASTLVGGRAETQYF.

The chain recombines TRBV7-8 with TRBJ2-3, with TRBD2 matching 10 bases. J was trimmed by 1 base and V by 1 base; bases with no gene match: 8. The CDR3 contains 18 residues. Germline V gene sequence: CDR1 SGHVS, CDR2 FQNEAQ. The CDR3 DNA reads TGTGCCAGCAGCTTAGATGAGGCGCTAGCGGGAGGCACAGATACGCAGTATTTT. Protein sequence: CASSLDEALAGGTDTQYF.

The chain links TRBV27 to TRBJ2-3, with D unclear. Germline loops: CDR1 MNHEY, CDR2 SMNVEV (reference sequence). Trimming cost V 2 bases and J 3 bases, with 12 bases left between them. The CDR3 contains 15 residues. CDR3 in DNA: TGTGCCAGCAGTTTAGGGGTCCGGAGAACAGATACGCAGTATTTT. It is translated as CASSLGVRRTDTQYF.

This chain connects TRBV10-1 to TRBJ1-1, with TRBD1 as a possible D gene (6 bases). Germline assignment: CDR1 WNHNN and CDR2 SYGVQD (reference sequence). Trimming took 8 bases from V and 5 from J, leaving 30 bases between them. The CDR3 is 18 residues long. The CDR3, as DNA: TGCGCCAGCCCCCGACCGGGACCCTTCCCGGAGGGGGTTACTGAAGCTTTCTTT. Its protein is CASPRPGPFPEGVTEAFF.

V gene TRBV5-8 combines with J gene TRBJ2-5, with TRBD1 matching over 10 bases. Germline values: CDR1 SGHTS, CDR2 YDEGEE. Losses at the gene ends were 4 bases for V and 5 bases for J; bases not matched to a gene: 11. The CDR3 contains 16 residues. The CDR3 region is CASSPGTGAVSETQYF. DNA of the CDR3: TGTGCCAGCAGCCCTGGGACAGGGGCCGTTTCGGAGACCCAGTACTTC.

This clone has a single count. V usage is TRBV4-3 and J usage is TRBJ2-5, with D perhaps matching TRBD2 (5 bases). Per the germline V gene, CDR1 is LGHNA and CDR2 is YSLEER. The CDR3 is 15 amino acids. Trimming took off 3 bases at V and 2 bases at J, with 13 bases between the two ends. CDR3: CASSHLLDRQETQYF. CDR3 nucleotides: TGCGCCAGCAGCCATTTACTAGATAGGCAAGAGACCCAGTACTTC.